This T cell receptor beta chain is drawn from a study of blood T cell repertoires in COVID-19. Looking at the study overall: Sites across the United States, Italy and Spain contributed samples from acute and convalescent COVID-19.

Germline CDR1 is SGHRS and CDR2 is YFSETQ. CDR3 length: 12 residues. J lost 4 bases, V lost 7 bases, and 3 bases had no gene match. Original processing methods: Amplification of reference gene primers provided the estimated nucleated cell counts. TCRdb's copy holds only in-frame clones and misses some; the assay was immunoSEQ multiplex PCR. The DNA gave D and trimming, while V, J and clone size come from that table. The sample includes more than 95,000 clones, roughly 90% of them seen just once. The specimen was peripheral blood. The rearrangement joins TRBV5-1 to TRBJ1-1; TRBD1 aligns across 8 bases. The TCR was taken from a middle-aged man with acute or convalescent COVID-19. CDR3: CASRDRFTEAFF. CDR3 sequence (DNA): TGCGCCAGCCGGGACAGGTTCACTGAAGCTTTCTTT. Complete variable domain (other parts from reference TRBV5-1 and TRBJ1-1): KAGVTQTPRYLIKTRGQQVTLSCSPISGHRSVSWYQQTPGQGLQFLFEYFSETQRNKGNFPGRFSGRQFSNSRSEMNVSTLELGDSALYLCASRDRFTEAFFGQGTRLTVV.